This is a list of T cell receptor beta chains from one sample in a study of blood T cell repertoires in COVID-19. The repertoire was sequenced with immunoSEQ multiplex PCR; TCRdb's copy has only in-frame clones and lacks some. The table has approximately 200,000 clones, about 90% seen once. What was sequenced was PBMCs or T cells enriched from blood (not recorded which). Source of these receptors: a man aged 25 to 40 who had recovered from COVID-19. Both conserved end residues are part of each CDR3. A D gene is named only where the DNA matches it firmly. Clone size is stated in some rows and not others, as once, few, many or a class when expanded.

abundance	v_gene	j_gene	d_gene	CDR3aa	CDR3nt
NA	TRBV18	TRBJ2-1	NA	CASSPLTRRYNEQFF	TGTGCCAGCTCACCTTTGACTAGGAGGTACAATGAGCAGTTCTTC
NA	TRBV9	TRBJ2-7	TRBD2	CASSVASGGYEQYF	TGTGCCAGCAGCGTAGCTAGCGGGGGTTACGAGCAGTACTTC
few	TRBV20-1	TRBJ1-1	TRBD1	CSAVRDREAFF	TGCAGTGCGGTCCGGGACAGGGAAGCTTTCTTT
NA	TRBV5-6	TRBJ1-5	NA	CASSNWGGNQPQHF	TGTGCCAGCAGCAATTGGGGGGGCAATCAGCCCCAGCATTTT
many	TRBV5-5	TRBJ2-3	TRBD1	CASSFDTGGIDTQYF	TGTGCCAGCAGCTTTGACACAGGGGGCATAGATACGCAGTATTTT
NA	TRBV5-6	TRBJ2-2	TRBD2	CASSSGTSGHTGELFF	TGTGCCAGCAGCTCAGGGACTAGCGGGCACACCGGGGAGCTGTTTTTT
NA	TRBV27	TRBJ1-1	TRBD1	CASSGTGGTEAFF	TGTGCCAGCAGTGGGACAGGGGGCACTGAAGCTTTCTTT
NA	TRBV6-2/TRBV6-3	TRBJ2-1	NA	CASSYLKTGSYNEQFF	TGTGCCAGCAGTTATTTAAAGACAGGCTCCTACAATGAGCAGTTCTTC
NA	TRBV30	TRBJ1-1	NA	CAWMTANTEAFF	TGTGCCTGGATGACAGCGAACACTGAAGCTTTCTTT
NA	TRBV9	TRBJ1-1	NA	CASSVDPDRLATEAFF	TGTGCCAGCAGCGTAGACCCCGACAGGTTGGCCACTGAAGCTTTCTTT
NA	TRBV28	TRBJ1-6	TRBD1	CASSIQGARRGYNSPLHF	TGTGCCAGCAGTATACAGGGGGCCAGGAGGGGCTATAATTCACCCCTCCACTTT
NA	TRBV11-2	TRBJ1-5	NA	CASSLGQAGQPQHF	TGTGCCAGCAGCTTAGGGCAGGCTGGGCAGCCCCAGCATTTT
NA	TRBV29-1	TRBJ2-4	NA	CSVDYIGGNIQYF	TGCAGCGTTGATTATATAGGGGGAAACATTCAGTACTTC
NA	TRBV27	TRBJ2-1	NA	CASSYKSGDNEQFF	TGTGCCAGCAGTTACAAGTCAGGCGACAATGAGCAGTTCTTC
few	TRBV7-9	TRBJ1-2	TRBD1	CASSLESTWDRFYGYTF	TGTGCCAGCAGCTTAGAAAGTACGTGGGACAGGTTCTATGGCTACACCTTC
NA	TRBV20-1	TRBJ2-1	NA	CSARVNYEQFF	TGCAGTGCTAGAGTTAACTATGAGCAGTTCTTC
NA	TRBV12-3/TRBV12-4	TRBJ2-5	NA	CASGRVETQYF	TGTGCCAGCGGGCGAGTCGAGACCCAGTACTTC
once	TRBV5-4	TRBJ2-5	TRBD2	CASSLGLAQETQYF	TGTGCCAGCAGCTTAGGACTAGCTCAAGAGACCCAGTACTTC
NA	TRBV6-2/TRBV6-3	TRBJ2-7	NA	CASSSGSTYEQYF	TGTGCCAGCAGTTCTGGCAGTACCTACGAGCAGTACTTC
NA	TRBV28	TRBJ2-1	TRBD2	CASSLGSGKVNEQFF	TGTGCCAGCAGTTTGGGGAGCGGGAAGGTCAATGAGCAGTTCTTC
NA	TRBV5-1	TRBJ2-5	NA	CASSSDRRQETQYF	TGCGCCAGCAGTTCGGACAGAAGGCAAGAGACCCAGTACTTC
NA	TRBV5-1	TRBJ2-1	TRBD1	CASSLRQGDAEQFF	TGCGCCAGCAGCCTTCGACAGGGTGACGCTGAGCAGTTCTTC
NA	TRBV12-3/TRBV12-4	TRBJ2-2	NA	CASSFQGTGELFF	TGTGCCAGCAGTTTCCAGGGGACCGGGGAGCTGTTTTTT
NA	TRBV14	TRBJ2-7	TRBD2	CASSQWTSGSYEQYF	TGTGCCAGCAGCCAGTGGACTAGCGGGAGTTACGAGCAGTACTTC
NA	TRBV5-5	TRBJ2-1	NA	CASSLVSLAADLVEQFF	TGTGCCAGCAGCTTGGTCAGCTTAGCAGCGGACTTGGTTGAGCAGTTCTTC
NA	TRBV5-1	TRBJ1-3	NA	CASSPLSGSGNTIYF	TGCGCCAGCAGCCCCCTCTCCGGGAGTGGAAACACCATATATTTT
once	TRBV30	TRBJ2-7	TRBD1	CAWTYRDRGLYEQYF	TGTGCCTGGACTTACCGGGACAGGGGGCTTTACGAGCAGTACTTC
NA	TRBV9	TRBJ1-1	NA	CASSVAVNTEAFF	TGTGCCAGCAGCGTAGCTGTGAACACTGAAGCTTTCTTT
NA	TRBV18	TRBJ2-2	NA	CASSPYAGQNTGELFF	TGTGCCAGCTCACCATACGCAGGGCAGAACACCGGGGAGCTGTTTTTT
NA	TRBV24-1	TRBJ2-3	NA	CATSAVTGNLDTQYF	TGTGCCACCAGTGCCGTTACAGGGAACTTAGATACGCAGTATTTT
NA	TRBV19	TRBJ2-4	TRBD1	CASSIPDRGVGNIQYF	TGTGCCAGTAGTATACCGGACAGGGGGGTCGGAAACATTCAGTACTTC
NA	TRBV6-6	TRBJ2-1	TRBD2	CASSASGVWNEQFF	TGTGCCAGCAGTGCGAGCGGGGTGTGGAATGAGCAGTTCTTC
NA	TRBV6-5	TRBJ1-6	TRBD1	CAADRTGGDSPLHF	TGTGCCGCCGACCGGACAGGGGGAGATTCACCCCTCCACTTT
NA	TRBV5-1	TRBJ2-7	NA	CASSFTGSSYEQYF	TGCGCCAGCAGCTTTACAGGGAGCTCCTACGAGCAGTACTTC
NA	TRBV4-1	TRBJ1-6	NA	CASSQIIQGYSPLHF	TGCGCCAGCAGCCAAATTATCCAGGGTTATTCACCCCTCCACTTT
NA	TRBV7-9	TRBJ1-1	TRBD1	CASSSFWDRNTEAFF	TGTGCCAGCAGCTCCTTTTGGGACAGGAACACTGAAGCTTTCTTT
NA	TRBV19	TRBJ2-2	NA	CASSLQSTGELFF	TGTGCCAGTAGTCTACAGAGCACCGGGGAGCTGTTTTTT
NA	TRBV11-2	TRBJ2-3	TRBD1	CASSWTGRTDTQYF	TGTGCCAGCAGCTGGACAGGCCGGACAGATACGCAGTATTTT
NA	TRBV6-2/TRBV6-3	TRBJ1-3	NA	CASSYSWGTLSGNTIYF	TGTGCCAGCAGTTACTCGTGGGGCACGCTTTCTGGAAACACCATATATTTT
once	TRBV9	TRBJ1-4	NA	CASSVAHRANEKLFF	TGTGCCAGCAGCGTAGCTCACAGGGCTAATGAAAAACTGTTTTTT
NA	TRBV27	TRBJ1-4	TRBD1	CASSPQGAPEKLFF	TGTGCCAGCAGTCCACAGGGGGCGCCTGAAAAACTGTTTTTT
NA	TRBV6-1	TRBJ2-3	NA	CASSESAGALTDTQYF	TGTGCCAGCAGTGAATCGGCGGGGGCCCTCACAGATACGCAGTATTTT
NA	TRBV28	TRBJ1-5	NA	CASRGTGIGNQPQHF	TGTGCCAGCAGGGGTACAGGGATAGGCAATCAGCCCCAGCATTTT
NA	TRBV28	TRBJ2-1	TRBD2	CASSFPSGSNEQFF	TGTGCCAGCAGTTTTCCTAGCGGGAGCAATGAGCAGTTCTTC
once	TRBV6-5	TRBJ1-4	TRBD1	CASTRTRGRSEKLFF	TGTGCCAGCACCCGAACCAGGGGGCGAAGTGAAAAACTGTTTTTT
NA	TRBV11-2	TRBJ1-1	NA	CASSLPRGGTEAFF	TGTGCCAGCAGCTTACCCAGGGGTGGGACTGAAGCTTTCTTT
NA	TRBV9	TRBJ1-3	TRBD1	CASSEGQGDTIYF	TGTGCCAGCAGCGAAGGACAGGGGGACACCATATATTTT
NA	TRBV4-3	TRBJ2-6	TRBD2	CASSQVGGVFSGANVLTF	TGCGCCAGCAGCCAAGTGGGAGGGGTCTTCTCTGGGGCCAACGTCCTGACTTTC
NA	TRBV12-3/TRBV12-4	TRBJ1-3	TRBD1	CGTGTGMNTIYF	TGTGGGACCGGGACAGGGATGAACACCATATATTTT
NA	TRBV7-2	TRBJ2-7	NA	CASSSPFGSSYEQYF	TGTGCCAGCAGCTCTCCCTTCGGGAGCTCCTACGAGCAGTACTTC
few	TRBV5-1	TRBJ2-7	NA	CASSELYEQYF	TGCGCCAGCAGCGAGCTCTACGAGCAGTACTTC